Sequencing of this TCR beta chain was carried out in a study of blood T cell repertoires in COVID-19 (TCRdb year 2020). Some background on the complete study: Samples from collaborators originated in the United States, Italy and Spain and spanned both the acute and convalescent phases of COVID-19. The prospective study material was composed of cDNA or gDNA derived from T cells, B-cell-depleted T cells, or PBMCs. Subjects who had been exposed to COVID-19, were actively infected with it, or had recovered from it provided the deeply sampled blood TCRbeta repertoires that made up the dataset. The repertoires were released in a freely available public database intended as a resource for research on the immune response to SARS-CoV-2. Samples were obtained from the ongoing ImmuneRACE study (first 160 participants) and from over 1,000 subjects provided by 6 global collaborators. The sample metadata nearly always contained a de-identified subject ID, COVID-19 status, age in years and sex. Where HLA class I and class II types were available, the types were taken from metadata supplied by the sample provider, not from assay-based typing. Study-wide findings and limitations: How much clinical and demographic metadata was included differed by source and by participant, and the metadata was provided uncurated.

One collaborating source in Seattle enrolled patients during active infection and followed them longitudinally through the course of disease. Collaborating institutions collected whole blood in K2EDTA tubes following their own protocols. For TCRbeta analysis, collaborators shipped samples in one of three forms: frozen whole blood, isolated PBMCs, or DNA extracted from either of those sample types. CDR1 is given as LNHDA and CDR2 as SQIVND, both from the germline V gene (reference sequence). V loses 2 bases, J loses 2 bases, and the germline ends lie 13 bases apart. The CDR3, cysteine through phenylalanine, is 16 amino acids long. Only CDR3 DNA remains: 48 bases, in frame from the first base. On this clone itself: Its cognate antigen has yet to be identified. The sample holds no much larger clone one base away, and base qualities are not on file.

The immunoSEQ Assay, a bias-controlled multiplex PCR, was used to amplify TCRbeta CDR3 regions from genomic DNA. Concerning the study's data processing: Within the assay, amplification of reference gene primers was used to estimate how many nucleated cells each sample contained. To quantify the absolute abundance of each unique TCRbeta CDR3 rearrangement, sequence reads were collapsed and filtered. For each sample, productive Simpson clonality was calculated by taking the square root of Simpson's diversity index across productive rearrangements. Entries here come from immuneACCESS through TCRdb and include only in-frame sequences with V and J called. Some clones fail to appear in such tables; in the studies checked, an unresolved V gene covers under half of the shortfall, and the cause of the remainder is unknown. That table gives V, J and clone size, and the DNA gave D and trimming. The sample records about 160,000 clones, approximately 90% of which are singletons. In total, the top ten clones hold nearly 5% of the sample.

The sequenced sample consisted of peripheral blood. The chain employs TRBV19 and TRBJ1-5, with the identity of the D gene unclear. The clonotype originates from a man aged 25-45 years with COVID-19, enrolled during active disease. The encoded CDR3 is CASSIRDQRGNQPQHF. The sequenced DNA is TGTGCCAGTAGTATAAGGGATCAGAGGGGCAATCAGCCCCAGCATTTT.